The 2 T cell receptor beta chains below all came from one sample that was sequenced in a study of blood T cell repertoires in COVID-19. Sequenced by immunoSEQ multiplex PCR; TCRdb stores in-frame clones only, minus some. The sample shows 40,000 to 50,000 clones, more than 75% of them seen only once. The sample comprised peripheral blood. The receptors come from a human donor in a cohort sampled during active COVID-19.

CDR3: CASSYTGYLPEAFF. Written as DNA, the CDR3 is TGTGCCAGCAGTTACACAGGGTACCTGCCTGAAGCTTTCTTT. V usage is TRBV6-5 and J usage is TRBJ1-1; D perhaps matches TRBD1 (6 bases). The CDR3 extends over 14 amino acids. Germline-derived CDR1 and CDR2 are MNHEY and SVGAGI. The V gene lost 2 bases and the J gene lost 6 bases, with 13 bases spanning the gap.

This chain joins TRBV7-3 and TRBJ1-2; D unresolved. Between the trimmed V and J ends, which lost 2 bases and 2 bases, there was a span of 6 bases. CDR3 length equals 13 residues. From germline, CDR1 is SGHTA and CDR2 FQGTGA. As DNA, the CDR3 is TGTGCCAGCAGCTTACGCCAGAACTATGGCTACACCTTC. Its translation is CASSLRQNYGYTF.